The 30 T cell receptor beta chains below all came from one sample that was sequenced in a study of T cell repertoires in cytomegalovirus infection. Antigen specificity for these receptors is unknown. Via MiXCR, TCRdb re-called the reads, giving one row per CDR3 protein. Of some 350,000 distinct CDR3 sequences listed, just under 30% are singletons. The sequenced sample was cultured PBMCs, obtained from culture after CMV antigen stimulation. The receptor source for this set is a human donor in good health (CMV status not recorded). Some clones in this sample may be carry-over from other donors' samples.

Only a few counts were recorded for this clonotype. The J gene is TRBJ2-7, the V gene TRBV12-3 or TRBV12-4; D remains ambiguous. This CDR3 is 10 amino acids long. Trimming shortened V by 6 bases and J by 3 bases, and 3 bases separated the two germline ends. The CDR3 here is CASRLYEQYF. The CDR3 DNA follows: TGTGCCAGCAGGCTCTACGAGCAGTACTTC.

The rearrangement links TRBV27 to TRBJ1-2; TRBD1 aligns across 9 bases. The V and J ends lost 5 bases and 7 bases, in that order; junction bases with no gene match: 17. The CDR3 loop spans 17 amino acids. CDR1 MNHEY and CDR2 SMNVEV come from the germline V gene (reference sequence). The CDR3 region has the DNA TGTGCCAGCAGTGAAGGGAGATACAGGGGGCGAGAAGGTGGCTACACCTTC. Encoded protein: CASSEGRYRGREGGYTF.

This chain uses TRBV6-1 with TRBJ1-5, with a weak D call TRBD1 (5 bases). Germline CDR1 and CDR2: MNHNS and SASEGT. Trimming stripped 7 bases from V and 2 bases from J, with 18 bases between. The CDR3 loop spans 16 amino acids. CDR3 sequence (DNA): TGTGCCAGCAAGCCTCTAGGGGCGCGAGGCAATCAGCCCCAGCATTTT. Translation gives CASKPLGARGNQPQHF.

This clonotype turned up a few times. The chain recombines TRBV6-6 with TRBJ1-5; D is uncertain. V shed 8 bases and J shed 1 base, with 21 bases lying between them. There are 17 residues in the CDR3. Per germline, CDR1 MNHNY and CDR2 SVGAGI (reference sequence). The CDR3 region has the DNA TGTGCCAGCCCCCGTTTCCCTAGGGTTAGAAGCAATCAGCCCCAGCATTTT. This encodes CASPRFPRVRSNQPQHF.

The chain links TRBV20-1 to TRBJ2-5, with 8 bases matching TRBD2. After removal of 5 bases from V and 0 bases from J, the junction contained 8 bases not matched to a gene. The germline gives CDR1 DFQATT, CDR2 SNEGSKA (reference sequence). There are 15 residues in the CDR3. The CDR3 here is CSAGGGLGNQETQYF. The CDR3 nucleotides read TGCAGTGCTGGGGGGGGACTAGGTAACCAAGAGACCCAGTACTTC.

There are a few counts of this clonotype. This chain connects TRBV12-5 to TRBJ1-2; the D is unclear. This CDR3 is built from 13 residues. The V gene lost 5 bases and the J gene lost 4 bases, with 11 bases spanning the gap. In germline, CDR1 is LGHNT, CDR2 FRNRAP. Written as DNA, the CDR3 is TGTGCTAGTGGTCGGACGGGGAGCTATGGCTACACCTTC. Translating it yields CASGRTGSYGYTF.

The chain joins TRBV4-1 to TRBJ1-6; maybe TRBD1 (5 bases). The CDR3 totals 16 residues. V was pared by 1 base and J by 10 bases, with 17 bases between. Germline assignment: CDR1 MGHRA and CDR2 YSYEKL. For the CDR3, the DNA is TGCGCCAGCAGCCAAGTCCCAGGGCCTCGGCAATCACCCCTCCACTTT. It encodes CASSQVPGPRQSPLHF.

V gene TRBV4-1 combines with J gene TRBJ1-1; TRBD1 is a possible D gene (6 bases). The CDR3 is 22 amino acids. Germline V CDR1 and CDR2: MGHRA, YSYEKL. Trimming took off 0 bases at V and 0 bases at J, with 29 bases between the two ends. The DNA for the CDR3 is TGCGCCAGCAGCCAAGACCTGTGGCTCTGGACCGGGACAACGATTTTGAACACTGAAGCTTTCTTT. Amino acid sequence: CASSQDLWLWTGTTILNTEAFF.

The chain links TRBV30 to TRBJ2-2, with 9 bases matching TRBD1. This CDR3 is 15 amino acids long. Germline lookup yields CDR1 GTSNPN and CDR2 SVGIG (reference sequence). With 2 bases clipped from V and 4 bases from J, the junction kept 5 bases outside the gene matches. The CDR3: CAWSRGTGRTGELFF. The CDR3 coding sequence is TGTGCCTGGAGTAGGGGGACAGGGCGCACCGGGGAGCTGTTTTTT.

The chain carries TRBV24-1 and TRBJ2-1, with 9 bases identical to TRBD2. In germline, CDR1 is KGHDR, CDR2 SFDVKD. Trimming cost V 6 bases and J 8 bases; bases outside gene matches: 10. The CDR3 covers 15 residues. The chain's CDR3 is CATSMGLAVGDEQFF. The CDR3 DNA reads TGTGCCACCAGTATGGGACTAGCTGTAGGGGATGAGCAGTTCTTC.

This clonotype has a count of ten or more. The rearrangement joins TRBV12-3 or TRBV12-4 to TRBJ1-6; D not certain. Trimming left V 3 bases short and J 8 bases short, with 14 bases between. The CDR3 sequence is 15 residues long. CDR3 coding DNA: TGTGCCAGCAGTTTGAAGGGAGTCTGGTATTCACCCCTCCACTTT. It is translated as CASSLKGVWYSPLHF.

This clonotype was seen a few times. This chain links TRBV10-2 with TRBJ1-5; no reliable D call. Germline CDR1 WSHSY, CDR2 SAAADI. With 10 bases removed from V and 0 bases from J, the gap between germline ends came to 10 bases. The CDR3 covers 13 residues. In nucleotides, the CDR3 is TGCGCCACCCGCTGGAATAGCAATCAGCCCCAGCATTTT. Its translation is CATRWNSNQPQHF.

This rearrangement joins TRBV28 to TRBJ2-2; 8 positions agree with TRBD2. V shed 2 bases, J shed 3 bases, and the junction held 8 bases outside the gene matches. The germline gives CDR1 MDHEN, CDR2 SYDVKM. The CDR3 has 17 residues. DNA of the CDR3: TGTGCCAGCAGTTTAACCGGGACTAGTTCTCACACCGGGGAGCTGTTTTTT. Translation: CASSLTGTSSHTGELFF.

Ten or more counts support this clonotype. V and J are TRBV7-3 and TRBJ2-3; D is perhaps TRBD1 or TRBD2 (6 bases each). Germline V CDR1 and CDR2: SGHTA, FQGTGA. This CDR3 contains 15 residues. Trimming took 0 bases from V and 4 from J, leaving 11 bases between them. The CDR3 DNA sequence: TGTGCCAGCAGCTTAACAGGAGGGGGACCAGATACGCAGTATTTT. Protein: CASSLTGGGPDTQYF.

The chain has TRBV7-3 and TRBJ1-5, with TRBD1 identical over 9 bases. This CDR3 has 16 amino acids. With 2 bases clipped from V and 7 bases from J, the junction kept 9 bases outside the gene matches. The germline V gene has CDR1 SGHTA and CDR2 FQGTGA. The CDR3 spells CASSLVGQGGGQPQHF. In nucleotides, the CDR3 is TGTGCCAGCAGCTTAGTGGGACAGGGTGGTGGACAGCCCCAGCATTTT.

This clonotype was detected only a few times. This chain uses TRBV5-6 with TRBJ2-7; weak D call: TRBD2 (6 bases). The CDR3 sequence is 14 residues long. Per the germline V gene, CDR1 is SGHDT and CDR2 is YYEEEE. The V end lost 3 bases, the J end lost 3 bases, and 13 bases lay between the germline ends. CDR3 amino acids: CASSSGLLNYEQYF. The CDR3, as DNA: TGTGCCAGCAGCTCGGGACTCCTGAACTACGAGCAGTACTTC.

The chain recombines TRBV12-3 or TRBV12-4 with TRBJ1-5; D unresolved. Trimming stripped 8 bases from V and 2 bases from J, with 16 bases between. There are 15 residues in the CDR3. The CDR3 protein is CASGPRQERNQPQHF. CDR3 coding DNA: TGTGCCAGCGGACCCCGGCAAGAACGCAATCAGCCCCAGCATTTT.

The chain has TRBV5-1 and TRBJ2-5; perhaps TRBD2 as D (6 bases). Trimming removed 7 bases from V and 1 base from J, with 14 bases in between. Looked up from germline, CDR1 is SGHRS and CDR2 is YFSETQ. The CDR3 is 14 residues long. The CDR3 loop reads CASSPEGSQETQYF. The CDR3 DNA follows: TGCGCCAGCTCTCCGGAGGGAAGCCAAGAGACCCAGTACTTC.

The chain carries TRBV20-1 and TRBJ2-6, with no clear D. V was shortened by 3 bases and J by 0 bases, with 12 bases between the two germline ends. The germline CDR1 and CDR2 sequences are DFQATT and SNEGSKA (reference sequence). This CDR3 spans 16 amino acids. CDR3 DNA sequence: TGCAGTGCTAGTTCCTACCTTCTCTCTGGGGCCAACGTCCTGACTTTC. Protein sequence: CSASSYLLSGANVLTF.

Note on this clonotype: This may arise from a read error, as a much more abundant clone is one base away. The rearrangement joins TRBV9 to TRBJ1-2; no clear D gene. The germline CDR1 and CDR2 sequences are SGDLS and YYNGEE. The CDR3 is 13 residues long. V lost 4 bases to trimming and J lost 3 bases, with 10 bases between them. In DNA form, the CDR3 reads TGTGCCAGCAGCCTGGACGGGGACTATGGCTACACCTTC. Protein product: CASSLDGDYGYTF.

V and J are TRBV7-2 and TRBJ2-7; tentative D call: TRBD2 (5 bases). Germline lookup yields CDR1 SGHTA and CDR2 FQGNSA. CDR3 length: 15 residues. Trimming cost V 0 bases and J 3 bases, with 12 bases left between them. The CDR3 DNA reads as TGTGCCAGCAGCTTAGCGCGGAGGAATCACTACGAGCAGTACTTC. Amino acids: CASSLARRNHYEQYF.

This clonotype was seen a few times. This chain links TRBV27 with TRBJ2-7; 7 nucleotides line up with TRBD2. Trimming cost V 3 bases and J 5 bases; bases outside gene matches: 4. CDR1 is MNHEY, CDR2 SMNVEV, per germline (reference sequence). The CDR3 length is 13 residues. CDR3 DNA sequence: TGTGCCAGCAGTTTTCCCGGGGGGAACGAGCAGTACTTC. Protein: CASSFPGGNEQYF.

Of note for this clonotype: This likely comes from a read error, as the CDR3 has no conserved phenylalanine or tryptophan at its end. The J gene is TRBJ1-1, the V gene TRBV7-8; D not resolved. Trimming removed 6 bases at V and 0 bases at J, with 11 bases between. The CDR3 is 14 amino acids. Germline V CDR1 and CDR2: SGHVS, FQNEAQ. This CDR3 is CASSFLEMNTEAFL. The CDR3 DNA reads TGTGCCAGCAGTTTTCTGGAGATGAACACTGAAGCTTTCCTT.

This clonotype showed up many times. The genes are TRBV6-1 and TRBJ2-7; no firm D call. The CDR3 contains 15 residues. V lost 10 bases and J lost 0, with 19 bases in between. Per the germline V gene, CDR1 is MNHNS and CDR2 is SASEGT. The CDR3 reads CATLGGVSSSYEQYF. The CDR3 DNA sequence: TGTGCCACGCTTGGTGGGGTATCAAGCTCCTACGAGCAGTACTTC.

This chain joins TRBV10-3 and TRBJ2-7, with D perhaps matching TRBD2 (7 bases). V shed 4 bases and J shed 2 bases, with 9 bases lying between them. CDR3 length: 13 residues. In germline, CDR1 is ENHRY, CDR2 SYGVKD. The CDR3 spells CAISVGGPYEQYF. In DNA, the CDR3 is TGTGCCATCAGTGTGGGGGGGCCCTACGAGCAGTACTTC.

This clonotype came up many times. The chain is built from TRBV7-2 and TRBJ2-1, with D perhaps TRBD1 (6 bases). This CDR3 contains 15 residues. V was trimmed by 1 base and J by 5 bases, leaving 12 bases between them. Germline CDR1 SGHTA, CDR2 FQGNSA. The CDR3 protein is CASSLEWSGDNEQFF. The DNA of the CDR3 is TGTGCCAGCAGCTTAGAATGGTCAGGGGACAATGAGCAGTTCTTC.

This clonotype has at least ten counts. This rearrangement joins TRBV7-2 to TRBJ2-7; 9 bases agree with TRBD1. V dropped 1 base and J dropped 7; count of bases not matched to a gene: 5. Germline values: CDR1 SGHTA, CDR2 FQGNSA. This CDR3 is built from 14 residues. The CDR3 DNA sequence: TGTGCCAGCAGCTTAGGGACAGGGGTTAGAGAGCAGTACTTC. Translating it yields CASSLGTGVREQYF.

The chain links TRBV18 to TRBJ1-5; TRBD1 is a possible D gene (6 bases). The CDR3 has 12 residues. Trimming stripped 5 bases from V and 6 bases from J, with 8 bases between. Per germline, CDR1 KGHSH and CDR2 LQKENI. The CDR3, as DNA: TGTGCCAGCTCATCGGACAGTCAGCCCCAGCATTTT. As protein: CASSSDSQPQHF.

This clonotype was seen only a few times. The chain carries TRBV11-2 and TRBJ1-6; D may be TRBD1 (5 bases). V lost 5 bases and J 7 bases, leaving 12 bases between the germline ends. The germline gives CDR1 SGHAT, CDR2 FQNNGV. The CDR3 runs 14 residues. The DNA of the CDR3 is TGTGCCAGCAGCATCGGGACGGAGAATTCACCCCTCCACTTT. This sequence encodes CASSIGTENSPLHF.

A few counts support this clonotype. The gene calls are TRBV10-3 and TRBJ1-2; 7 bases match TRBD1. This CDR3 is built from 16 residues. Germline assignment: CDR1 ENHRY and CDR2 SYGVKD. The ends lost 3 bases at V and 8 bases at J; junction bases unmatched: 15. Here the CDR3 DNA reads TGTGCCATCAGTGAACAGGGGCGGGGGAGTAGAGGCGGCTACACCTTC. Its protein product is CAISEQGRGSRGGYTF.